The rows below give T cell receptor beta chains drawn from one sample of a study of blood T cell repertoires in COVID-19. Profiled with immunoSEQ multiplex PCR; TCRdb holds only in-frame clones, not every one. The repertoire has 84,000 or so clones, 80% of them found once; the top ten carry more than 10%. Sequences were obtained from peripheral blood. The receptors come from a woman aged 35 to 49 with active or convalescent COVID-19. CDR3s include the opening cysteine and the closing phenylalanine or tryptophan. A D gene is named only where the DNA matches it firmly. Expanded clones are given a class, and other clones once, few, many or no size at all.

J gene: TRBJ1-2
D gene: -
clone size: -
V gene: TRBV2
CDR3 DNA: TGTGCCAGCAGTATCAGGGCGAGTGGCTACACCTTC
CDR3 protein: CASSIRASGYTF

J gene: TRBJ1-2
D gene: -
clone size: once
V gene: TRBV14
CDR3 DNA: TGTGCCAGCAGCCAAGCCCCCAGCTATGGCTACACCTTC
CDR3 protein: CASSQAPSYGYTF

J gene: TRBJ1-2
D gene: -
clone size: -
V gene: TRBV4-3
CDR3 DNA: TGCGCCAGCAGCCCGAGTACGGGGATAGCTAACTATGGCTACACCTTC
CDR3 protein: CASSPSTGIANYGYTF

J gene: TRBJ1-1
D gene: -
clone size: -
V gene: TRBV4-2
CDR3 DNA: TGTGCCAGCAGCCGGGCAACAGGGACTGAAGCTTTCTTT
CDR3 protein: CASSRATGTEAFF

J gene: TRBJ2-1
D gene: -
clone size: once
V gene: TRBV13
CDR3 DNA: TGTGCCAGCAGCTTAAAGCCAAGCTCCTACAATGAGCAGTTCTTC
CDR3 protein: CASSLKPSSYNEQFF

J gene: TRBJ2-5
D gene: -
clone size: -
V gene: TRBV3-1/TRBV3-2
CDR3 DNA: TGTGCCAGCAGCCAAGACTGGACTGTGATGACCCAGTACTTC
CDR3 protein: CASSQDWTVMTQYF

J gene: TRBJ2-3
D gene: TRBD2
clone size: -
V gene: TRBV28
CDR3 DNA: TGTGCCAGCACCCTGCAAGCGGGGGGCGTAGATACGCAGTATTTT
CDR3 protein: CASTLQAGGVDTQYF

J gene: TRBJ2-3
D gene: -
clone size: -
V gene: TRBV5-6
CDR3 DNA: TGTGCCAGCAGCGAACTTGCGGCCACAGATACGCAGTATTTT
CDR3 protein: CASSELAATDTQYF

J gene: TRBJ2-7
D gene: -
clone size: -
V gene: TRBV27
CDR3 DNA: TGTGCCAGCAGTTTAGGGACTCCCGCCTACGAGCAGTACTTC
CDR3 protein: CASSLGTPAYEQYF

J gene: TRBJ2-5
D gene: -
clone size: -
V gene: TRBV3-1/TRBV3-2
CDR3 DNA: TGTGCCAGCAGCCAAGTATTAGCGGAGCAGGAGACCCAGTACTTC
CDR3 protein: CASSQVLAEQETQYF